These T cell receptor beta chains were read from a single sample in a study of CD4 T cells in relation to SARS-CoV-2 and coronaviruses. These receptors are not linked to any known antigen. Assay used: immunoSEQ multiplex PCR; TCRdb lists only in-frame clones, some missing. The sample records about 11,000 clones, 84% being singletons. The sample taken for sequencing was CD4+ T cells from PBMCs, cultured in vitro. The receptor source for this set is a human donor in good health. CDR3s include the opening cysteine and the closing phenylalanine or tryptophan. The D gene is left open where the match is weak. Where a row states a size, it is once, few, many or the class of an expanded clone; other rows omit it.

size	D	J	V	CDR3	DNA
-	-	TRBJ2-5	TRBV9	CASSPRPNGGPETQYF	TGTGCCAGCAGCCCCCGGCCAAATGGAGGCCCAGAGACCCAGTACTTC
-	-	TRBJ2-7	TRBV4-3	CASSQDPGSSGQYF	TGCGCCAGCAGCCAAGATCCGGGATCCTCCGGGCAGTACTTC
-	-	TRBJ2-2	TRBV7-3	CASSSTGEGTGELFF	TGTGCCAGCAGCTCGACAGGGGAGGGCACCGGGGAGCTGTTTTTT
once	-	TRBJ1-4	TRBV30	CAWSIREKLFF	TGTGCCTGGAGTATAAGGGAAAAACTGTTTTTT
-	-	TRBJ1-1	TRBV19	CASSIVGAQEAFF	TGTGCCAGTAGTATCGTTGGGGCGCAGGAAGCTTTCTTT
-	-	TRBJ1-1	TRBV7-2	CASGDSGNTEAFF	TGTGCCAGCGGCGATTCAGGGAACACTGAAGCTTTCTTT
few	TRBD2	TRBJ2-2	TRBV4-1	CASSPSGTRPTGELFF	TGCGCCAGCAGCCCTTCCGGGACTAGACCCACCGGGGAGCTGTTTTTT
few	TRBD1	TRBJ1-5	TRBV4-2	CASSQEDRARNQPQHF	TGTGCCAGCAGCCAAGAGGACAGGGCGCGCAATCAGCCCCAGCATTTT
-	TRBD1	TRBJ2-1	TRBV7-9	CASSLLTGDEQFF	TGTGCCAGCAGCTTACTTACAGGGGATGAGCAGTTCTTC
-	-	TRBJ2-7	TRBV6-2/TRBV6-3	CASSYTSYEQYF	TGTGCCAGCAGTTACACTTCTTACGAGCAGTACTTC
-	-	TRBJ2-3	TRBV12-3/TRBV12-4	CASSLDGTDTQYF	TGTGCCAGCAGTTTAGACGGCACAGATACGCAGTATTTT
-	-	TRBJ2-7	TRBV4-1	CASSQDSEQYF	TGCGCCAGCAGCCAAGACTCCGAGCAGTACTTC
-	-	TRBJ1-2	TRBV6-2/TRBV6-3	CASSYLDLGVYTF	TGTGCCAGCAGTTACCTAGACCTCGGCGTCTACACCTTC
-	TRBD1	TRBJ1-2	TRBV4-3	CASSLGQGASGYTF	TGCGCCAGCAGCCTGGGACAGGGAGCATCGGGCTACACCTTC
few	-	TRBJ1-2	TRBV3-1/TRBV3-2	CASSQPGQYGYTF	TGTGCCAGCAGCCAACCAGGACAGTATGGCTACACCTTC
-	TRBD2	TRBJ2-5	TRBV9	CASSTWTGTSGGRQETQYF	TGTGCCAGCAGCACTTGGACCGGGACTAGCGGGGGGCGCCAAGAGACCCAGTACTTC
-	-	TRBJ1-5	TRBV7-2	CASSPNFGQPQHF	TGTGCCAGCAGCCCCAATTTTGGTCAGCCCCAGCATTTT
-	-	TRBJ2-3	TRBV10-3	CAISRQQDTDTQYF	TGTGCCATCAGTCGACAGCAAGACACAGATACGCAGTATTTT
few	-	TRBJ2-7	TRBV6-5	CASSRTFYEQYF	TGTGCCAGCAGTCGGACGTTTTACGAGCAGTACTTC
-	-	TRBJ1-4	TRBV6-6	CASSNNEKLFF	TGTGCCAGCAGCAATAATGAAAAACTGTTTTTT
-	-	TRBJ1-3	TRBV5-4	CASSAGAVGSGNTIYF	TGTGCCAGCAGCGCAGGGGCGGTGGGCTCTGGAAACACCATATATTTT
-	TRBD1	TRBJ1-6	TRBV7-6	CASSLEVAGGYNSPLHF	TGTGCCAGCAGCTTAGAGGTGGCAGGGGGCTACAATTCACCCCTCCACTTT
-	-	TRBJ2-6	TRBV19	CASSIGPQGTYSGANVLTF	TGTGCCAGTAGTATAGGACCACAGGGGACTTACTCTGGGGCCAACGTCCTGACTTTC
-	TRBD1	TRBJ1-2	TRBV2	CASSETGHYGYTF	TGTGCCAGCAGCGAGACAGGGCACTATGGCTACACCTTC
once	TRBD2	TRBJ2-2	TRBV6-2/TRBV6-3	CASTPTSITGELFF	TGTGCCAGCACCCCGACTAGCATAACCGGGGAGCTGTTTTTT
-	-	TRBJ1-2	TRBV27	CASRPPGSNYGYTF	TGTGCCAGCAGGCCCCCTGGGTCTAACTATGGCTACACCTTC
-	-	TRBJ2-5	TRBV10-3	CAISAQGRETQYF	TGTGCCATCAGTGCCCAGGGACGGGAGACCCAGTACTTC
few	-	TRBJ2-7	TRBV7-9	CASSSPEPYEQYF	TGTGCCAGCAGCTCGCCCGAGCCTTACGAGCAGTACTTC
-	TRBD2	TRBJ2-1	TRBV25-1	CASSEPGTSGRKYNEQFF	TGTGCCAGCAGTGAACCTGGGACTAGCGGGAGAAAATACAATGAGCAGTTCTTC
-	-	TRBJ2-3	TRBV20-1	CSASVLPFTDTQYF	TGCAGTGCTAGTGTCCTACCCTTCACAGATACGCAGTATTTT
-	-	TRBJ2-7	TRBV7-2	CASSLESRFYEQYF	TGTGCCAGCAGCTTAGAGTCAAGGTTCTACGAGCAGTACTTC
-	TRBD2	TRBJ2-2	TRBV5-4	CASSLSSGRTRTGELFF	TGTGCCAGCAGCTTGAGTAGCGGGAGGACCAGGACCGGGGAGCTGTTTTTT
-	-	TRBJ2-6	TRBV7-6	CASSNPGQGKANVLTF	TGTGCCAGCAGCAACCCTGGGCAGGGTAAGGCCAACGTCCTGACTTTC
-	TRBD1	TRBJ2-1	TRBV27	CASRDRGRDEQFF	TGTGCCAGCAGGGACAGGGGGCGGGATGAGCAGTTCTTC
-	TRBD1	TRBJ1-2	TRBV28	CATIRQGAHWGGYTF	TGTGCCACTATCCGACAGGGGGCGCATTGGGGTGGCTACACCTTC
-	TRBD1	TRBJ2-5	TRBV5-4	CASSLYRGRETQYF	TGTGCCAGCAGCTTGTACAGGGGGAGGGAGACCCAGTACTTC
-	TRBD2	TRBJ2-7	TRBV6-6	CASSYFPGGAYEQYF	TGTGCCAGCAGCTACTTTCCGGGGGGGGCCTACGAGCAGTACTTC
few	-	TRBJ2-3	TRBV5-4	CASSQPGSLKDTQYF	TGTGCCAGCAGCCAACCCGGGAGCCTTAAAGATACGCAGTATTTT
-	-	TRBJ1-3	TRBV12-5	CASGLSGAGNTIYF	TGTGCTAGTGGTTTGTCAGGGGCTGGAAACACCATATATTTT
-	-	TRBJ1-2	TRBV11-2	CASSLPGRGGYGYTF	TGTGCCAGCAGCTTACCGGGGCGCGGGGGGTATGGCTACACCTTC